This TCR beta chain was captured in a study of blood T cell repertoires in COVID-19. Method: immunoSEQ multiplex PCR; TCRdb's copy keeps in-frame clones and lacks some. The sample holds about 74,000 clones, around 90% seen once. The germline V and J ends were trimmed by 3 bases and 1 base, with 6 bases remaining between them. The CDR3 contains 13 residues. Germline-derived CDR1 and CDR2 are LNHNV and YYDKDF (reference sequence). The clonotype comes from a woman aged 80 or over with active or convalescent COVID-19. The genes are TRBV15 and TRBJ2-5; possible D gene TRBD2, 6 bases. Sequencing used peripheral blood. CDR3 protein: CATSSSGQETQYF. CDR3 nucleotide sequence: TGTGCCACCAGCAGTAGCGGCCAAGAGACCCAGTACTTC.